This TCR beta chain was sequenced in a study of T cells in Graves' hyperthyroidism and ophthalmopathy. In the study overall: Prior to any treatment, at the point of initial diagnosis, peripheral blood was collected.

This clonotype was counted at least ten times. V lost 2 bases to trimming and J lost 3 bases, with 8 bases between them. The CDR3 consists of 13 residues. Per the germline V gene, CDR1 is GTSNPN and CDR2 is SVGIG (reference sequence). Template material for amplifying TCR beta CDR3 regions consisted of RNA transcripts. Carried out on the TCR CDR3, a first-round RT-PCR used the HTBI primer set. TCRdb fed the multiplex PCR reads into MiXCR, producing one record per CDR3 protein. The table records fewer than 350,000 distinct CDR3 sequences, 15% to 20% of them present only once. The specimen was blood. V usage is TRBV30 and J usage is TRBJ1-5; D is undetermined. This sequence originates from a woman in her 50s with Graves' hyperthyroidism. CDR3 protein: CAWSFDPNQPQHF. CDR3 in DNA: TGTGCCTGGAGTTTCGATCCCAATCAGCCCCAGCATTTT. The variable domain in full, with the rest retrieved from reference TRBV30 and TRBJ1-5, is SQTIHQWPATLVQPVGSPLSLECTVEGTSNPNLYWYRQAAGRGLQLLFYSVGIGQISSEVPQNLSASRPQDRQFILSSKKLLLSDSGFYLCAWSFDPNQPQHFGDGTRLSIL.